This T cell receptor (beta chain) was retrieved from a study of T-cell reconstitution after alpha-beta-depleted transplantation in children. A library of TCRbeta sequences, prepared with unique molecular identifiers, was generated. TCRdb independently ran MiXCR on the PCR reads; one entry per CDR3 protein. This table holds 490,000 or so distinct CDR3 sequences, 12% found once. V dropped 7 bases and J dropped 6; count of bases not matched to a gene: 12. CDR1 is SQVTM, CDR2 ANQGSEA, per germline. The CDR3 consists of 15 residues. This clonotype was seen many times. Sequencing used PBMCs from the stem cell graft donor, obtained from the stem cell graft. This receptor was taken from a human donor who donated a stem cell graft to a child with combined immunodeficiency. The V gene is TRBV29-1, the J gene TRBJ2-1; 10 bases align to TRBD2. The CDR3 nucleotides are TGCAGCGCCACCATGGGGCTAGCGGGAGTCAATGAGCAGTTCTTC. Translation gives CSATMGLAGVNEQFF.